This record covers a single TCR beta chain. Its target is not known. The data stem from a study of T cell responses to AZD1222 COVID-19 vaccine. Study conclusions and caveats: Repertoire sampling was restricted to post-peak T cell response timepoints. There were mostly white British donors and more females than males, and clonal diversity was possibly underestimated.

TCRdb keeps only in-frame clones here, not all; method: immunoSEQ multiplex PCR. This table holds about 170,000 clones, 75% to 90% found once. CDR3 size: 13 residues. Trimming removed 7 bases from V and 7 bases from J; junction bases left unmatched: 7. The chain recombines TRBV12-3 or TRBV12-4 with TRBJ1-5; 7 bases map to TRBD1. This sequence was found in an adult who received the MenACWY meningococcal vaccine as a control. Specimen: peripheral blood, collected 28 days after the second dose of the MenACWY control vaccine. The CDR3 DNA reads TGTGCCAGCACCCGACAGGGTAGCCAGCCCCAGCATTTT. This translates into CASTRQGSQPQHF.